This passage covers 5 T cell receptor beta chains from one sample sequenced in a study of blood T cell repertoires in COVID-19. Here immunoSEQ multiplex PCR was the method, and the copy in TCRdb shows in-frame clones only, minus some. The sample includes about 300,000 clones, 85% to 90% of them seen just once. Sample: peripheral blood. These receptors all come from a woman aged 25 to 39 with COVID-19, enrolled during active disease.

Remarks on this clone: Different DNA sequences within this sample yield the same CDR3. The V and J genes are TRBV15 and TRBJ2-7; D gene unclear. This CDR3 has 13 amino acids. V was pared by 0 bases and J by 3 bases, with 6 bases between. Germline values: CDR1 LNHNV, CDR2 YYDKDF (reference sequence). CDR3 loop: CATSRDLSYEQYF. CDR3 DNA: TGTGCCACCAGCAGAGATCTGAGCTACGAGCAGTACTTC.

The CDR3 DNA sequence: TGTGCCAGCAGTGATACAGGGGAAACCGGGGAGCTGTTTTTT. Its translation is CASSDTGETGELFF. The chain recombines TRBV7-9 with TRBJ2-2, with 7 nucleotides matching TRBD1. The length of the CDR3 is 14 residues. CDR1 is SEHNR and CDR2 is FQNEAQ in the germline V gene (reference sequence). J lost 5 bases, V lost 6 bases, and 6 bases had no gene match.

This clone appeared a few times. The chain is built from TRBV6-6 and TRBJ1-4; D not certain. Trimming stripped 4 bases from V and 5 bases from J, with 8 bases between. Germline-derived CDR1 and CDR2 are MNHNY and SVGAGI (reference sequence). This CDR3 spans 13 amino acids. CDR3 sequence: CASSSFGNEKLFF. CDR3 nucleotide sequence: TGTGCCAGCAGTTCCTTCGGGAATGAAAAACTGTTTTTT.

This rearrangement joins TRBV28 to TRBJ1-6, with 9 bases lining up with TRBD1. This CDR3 has 15 residues. With 6 bases clipped from V and 7 bases from J, the junction kept 7 bases outside the gene matches. Germline CDR1 reads MDHEN; CDR2 reads SYDVKM. The CDR3 nucleotides are TGTGCCAGCAGCCTCCGGGACAGGGTAAATTCACCCCTCCACTTT. Translated, it gives CASSLRDRVNSPLHF.

This clone was seen just once. The rearrangement links TRBV5-8 to TRBJ1-4; D ambiguous. Germline CDR1 and CDR2: SGHTS and YDEGEE. CDR3 size: 16 residues. V dropped 0 bases and J dropped 6 bases, with 15 bases sitting between them. Here the CDR3 DNA reads TGTGCCAGCAGCTTGGTGCAACGAGCGCCTGATGAAAAACTGTTTTTT. It codes for CASSLVQRAPDEKLFF.